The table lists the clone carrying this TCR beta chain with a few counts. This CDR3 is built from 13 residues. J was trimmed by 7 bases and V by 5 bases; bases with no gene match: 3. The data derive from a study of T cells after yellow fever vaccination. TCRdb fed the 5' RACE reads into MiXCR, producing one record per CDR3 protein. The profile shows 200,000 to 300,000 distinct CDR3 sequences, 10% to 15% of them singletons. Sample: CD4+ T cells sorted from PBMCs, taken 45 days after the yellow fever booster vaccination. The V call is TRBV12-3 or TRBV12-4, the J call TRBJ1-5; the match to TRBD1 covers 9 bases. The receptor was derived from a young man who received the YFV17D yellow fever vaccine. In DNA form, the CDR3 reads TGTGCCAGCAGTGGACAGGGGAGGCAGCCCCAGCATTTT. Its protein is CASSGQGRQPQHF.